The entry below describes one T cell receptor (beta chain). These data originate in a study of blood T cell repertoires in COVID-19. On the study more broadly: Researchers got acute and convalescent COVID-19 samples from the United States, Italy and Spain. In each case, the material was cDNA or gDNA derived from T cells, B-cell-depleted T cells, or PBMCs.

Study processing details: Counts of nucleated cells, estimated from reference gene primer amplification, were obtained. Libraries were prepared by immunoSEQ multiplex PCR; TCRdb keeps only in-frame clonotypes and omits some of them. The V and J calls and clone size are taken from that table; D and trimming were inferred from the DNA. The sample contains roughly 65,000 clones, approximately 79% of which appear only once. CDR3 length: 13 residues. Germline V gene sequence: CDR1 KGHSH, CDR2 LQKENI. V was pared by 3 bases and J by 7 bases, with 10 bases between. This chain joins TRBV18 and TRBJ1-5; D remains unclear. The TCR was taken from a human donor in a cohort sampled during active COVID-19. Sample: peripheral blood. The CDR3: CASSPGARQPQHF. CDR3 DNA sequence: TGTGCCAGCTCACCTGGAGCCCGACAGCCCCAGCATTTT.